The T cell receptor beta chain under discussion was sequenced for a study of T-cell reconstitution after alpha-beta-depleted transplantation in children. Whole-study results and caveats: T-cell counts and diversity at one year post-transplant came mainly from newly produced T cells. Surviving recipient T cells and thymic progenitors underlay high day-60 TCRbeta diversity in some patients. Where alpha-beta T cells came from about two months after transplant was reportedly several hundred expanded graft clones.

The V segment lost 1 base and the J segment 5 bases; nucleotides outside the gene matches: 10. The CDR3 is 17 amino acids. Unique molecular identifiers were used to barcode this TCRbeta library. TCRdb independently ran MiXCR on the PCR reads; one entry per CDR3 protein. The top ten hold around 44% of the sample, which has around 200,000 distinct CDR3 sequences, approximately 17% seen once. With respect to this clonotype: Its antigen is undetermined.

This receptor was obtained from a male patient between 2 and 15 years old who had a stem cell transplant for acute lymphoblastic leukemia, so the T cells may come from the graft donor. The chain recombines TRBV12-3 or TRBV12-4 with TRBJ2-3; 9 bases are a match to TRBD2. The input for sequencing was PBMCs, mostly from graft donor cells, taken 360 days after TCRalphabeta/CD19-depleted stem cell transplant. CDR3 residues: CASSLEVSGGLGDTQYF. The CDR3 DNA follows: TGTGCCAGCAGTTTAGAGGTTAGCGGGGGACTAGGAGATACGCAGTATTTT.